This T cell receptor beta chain was obtained from a study of beta chain features in type 1 diabetes. Whole-study results and caveats: People with Type 1 diabetes carried modestly yet significantly shorter TCRB CDR3s in all four CD4+ subsets. Type 1 diabetes patients had fewer VDJ junction insertions and more deletions.

Blood was collected once per donor into heparin, averaging about 110 mL. There are 15 residues in the CDR3. Germline assignment: CDR1 MGHDK and CDR2 SYGVNS. The ends were cut back, 1 base at V and 5 bases at J, with 14 bases in the middle. Expressed TCRB transcripts were sequenced because the isolated RNA had all been reverse transcribed beforehand. Here immunoSEQ multiplex PCR was the method, and the copy in TCRdb shows in-frame clones only, minus some. The table includes around 150,000 clones, roughly 60% detected once. With regard to this clone: Its antigen is currently unknown.

This clonotype was obtained from a man younger than 45 with type 1 diabetes. The material sequenced was naive CD4+ T cells from blood. The chain joins TRBV25-1 to TRBJ1-1; tentative D call: TRBD1 (6 bases). For the CDR3, the DNA is TGTGCCAGCAGTGAATTAAAGTCCACAGGGACTGAAGCTTTCTTT. It codes for CASSELKSTGTEAFF.